The 14 T cell receptor beta chains below come from one sample, sequenced in a study of PD-1 blockade in classical Hodgkin lymphoma. Each patient relapsed following autologous stem cell transplantation, and prior brentuximab vedotin exposure differed. Here immunoSEQ multiplex PCR was the method, and the copy in TCRdb shows in-frame clones only, minus some. Of over 25,000 clones listed, 83% are singletons. This material consisted of peripheral blood mononuclear cells (PBMCs), taken before the second cycle of nivolumab. These receptors were collected from a human donor with classical Hodgkin lymphoma.

V and J are TRBV4-2 and TRBJ2-1; 7 bases line up with TRBD2. The V segment lost 4 bases and the J segment 7 bases; nucleotides outside the gene matches: 10. The CDR3 has 15 residues. Germline V gene data show CDR1 as LGHNA and CDR2 as YNFKEQ. DNA for the CDR3: TGTGCCAGCAGCCGTGGACTAGTCACGGGGAATGAGCAGTTCTTC. It is translated as CASSRGLVTGNEQFF.

J is TRBJ1-2 and V is TRBV7-8; D is unresolved. CDR3 length: 14 amino acids. Germline CDR1 SGHVS, CDR2 FQNEAQ. The V end lost 7 bases, the J end lost 4 bases, and 16 bases lay between the germline ends. CDR3 nucleotides: TGTGCCAGCACCCGGGCCGGTTTGGGCTATGGCTACACCTTC. This translates into CASTRAGLGYGYTF. The whole variable domain, remainder taken from reference TRBV7-8 and TRBJ1-2, is GAGVSQSPRYKVAKRGQDVALRCDPISGHVSLFWYQQALGQGPEFLTYFQNEAQLDKSGLPSDRFFAERPEGSVSTLKIQRTQQEDSAVYLCASTRAGLGYGYTFGSGTRLTVV.

This clone was recorded only once. The sample holds other DNA sequences that translate to the same CDR3. The J gene is TRBJ1-5, the V gene TRBV7-2; D is uncertain. The CDR3 has 13 amino acids. Germline V gene data show CDR1 as SGHTA and CDR2 as FQGNSA. V dropped 1 base and J dropped 7 bases, with 8 bases sitting between them. The CDR3 spells CASSLGRQQPQHF. The CDR3 DNA reads TGTGCCAGCAGCTTAGGCAGGCAGCAGCCCCAGCATTTT. The full variable domain, its missing parts supplied by reference TRBV7-2 and TRBJ1-5, is GAGVSQSPSNKVTEKGKDVELRCDPISGHTALYWYRQSLGQGLEFLIYFQGNSAPDKSGLPSDRFSAERTGGSVSTLTIQRTQQEDSAVYLCASSLGRQQPQHFGDGTRLSIL.

This clone appeared once. This chain uses TRBV6-5 with TRBJ1-1, with TRBD1 matching over 11 bases. The CDR3 extends over 14 amino acids. V was pared by 4 bases and J by 9 bases, with 7 bases of the junction left unmatched. From germline, CDR1 is MNHEY and CDR2 SVGAGI. The CDR3: CASSFEGQGAKAFF. Here the CDR3 DNA reads TGTGCCAGCAGTTTTGAAGGACAGGGGGCTAAAGCTTTCTTT.

This clone was seen a single time. This chain links TRBV28 with TRBJ1-6; 9 bases agree with TRBD1. The V and J ends lost 5 bases and 10 bases, in that order; junction bases with no gene match: 6. CDR1 is MDHEN and CDR2 is SYDVKM in the germline V gene. This CDR3 has 14 amino acids. The chain's CDR3 is CASSNGQGYSPLHF. The CDR3 region has the DNA TGTGCCAGCAGTAATGGACAGGGGTACTCACCCCTCCACTTT. The variable domain in full, with the rest retrieved from reference TRBV28 and TRBJ1-6, is DVKVTQSSRYLVKRTGEKVFLECVQDMDHENMFWYRQDPGLGLRLIYFSYDVKMKEKGDIPEGYSVSREKKERFSLILESASTNQTSMYLCASSNGQGYSPLHFGNGTRLTVT.

Only one count was recorded for this clone. V and J are TRBV11-2 and TRBJ2-1; D is ambiguous. Trimming removed 4 bases from V and 4 bases from J, with 8 bases in between. The CDR3 totals 13 residues. CDR1 and CDR2 (germline): SGHAT, FQNNGV. The CDR3 nucleotides read TGTGCCAGCAGCTCCTTAAAATACAATGAGCAGTTCTTC. Protein sequence: CASSSLKYNEQFF.

The rearrangement uses TRBV5-4 and TRBJ1-1, with D perhaps TRBD1 (6 bases). Germline V gene sequence: CDR1 SGHNT, CDR2 YYREEE (reference sequence). The CDR3 consists of 15 residues. The germline V and J ends were trimmed by 5 bases and 7 bases, with 21 bases remaining between them. The CDR3 sequence: CASRASGAGRYEAFF. In nucleotides, the CDR3 is TGTGCCAGCAGGGCATCAGGGGCAGGGCGGTATGAAGCTTTCTTT.

The CDR3: CASSLKKGGFGTEAFF. The CDR3 nucleotides read TGTGCCAGCAGCCTTAAAAAGGGCGGTTTTGGCACTGAAGCTTTCTTT. The V gene is TRBV4-2, the J gene TRBJ1-1; D unresolved. The ends were cut back, 4 bases at V and 4 bases at J, with 19 bases in the middle. The CDR3 runs 16 residues. From germline, CDR1 is LGHNA and CDR2 YNFKEQ.

The chain is built from TRBV2 and TRBJ2-1; TRBD2 might be the D (5 bases). Germline V gene lookup returns CDR1 SNHLY and CDR2 FYNNEI. The CDR3 runs to 15 residues. V dropped 5 bases and J dropped 8 bases, with 19 bases sitting between them. The CDR3 DNA is TGTGCCAGCAGTCATCACCAGCGGAGCCGGGATGAGCAGTTCTTC. Its translation is CASSHHQRSRDEQFF.

In the case of this clone: The same CDR3 is also encoded by other DNA sequences in this sample. The chain links TRBV9 to TRBJ2-3; TRBD2 aligns across 7 bases. Germline-derived CDR1 and CDR2 are SGDLS and YYNGEE. The V segment lost 1 base and the J segment 6 bases; nucleotides outside the gene matches: 5. The CDR3 runs 14 residues. CDR3 nucleotide sequence: TGTGCCAGCAGCGTATGGGGTAGCGGGGATACGCAGTATTTT. This translates into CASSVWGSGDTQYF.

CDR3 nucleotide sequence: TGTGCCAGCAGTTTAACGGGACTAGCCGTCGATGAGCAGTTCTTC. This codes for CASSLTGLAVDEQFF. The V call is TRBV28, the J call TRBJ2-1; 9 bases fit TRBD2. Germline trimming cut 2 bases from V and 8 bases from J; bases unmatched to any gene: 7. The germline CDR1 and CDR2 sequences are MDHEN and SYDVKM. This CDR3 region has 15 residues.

The rearrangement uses TRBV4-1 and TRBJ1-2, with no clear D. The length of the CDR3 is 14 residues. From germline, CDR1 is MGHRA and CDR2 YSYEKL. V was pared by 0 bases and J by 5 bases, with 10 bases between. CDR3 residues: CASSQEGVPYGYTF. The CDR3 coding sequence is TGCGCCAGCAGCCAAGAGGGCGTACCTTATGGCTACACCTTC.

The chain employs TRBV12-5 and TRBJ1-1; 7 bases agree with TRBD1. Trimming cost V 2 bases and J 6 bases; bases outside gene matches: 3. CDR3 length: 13 amino acids. The germline gives CDR1 LGHNT, CDR2 FRNRAP. The DNA of the CDR3 is TGTGCTAGTGGTTTGAGGGGGCCCGCTGAAGCTTTCTTT. It encodes CASGLRGPAEAFF.

This clone was observed once. V and J are TRBV5-6 and TRBJ2-2, with D uncertain. The ends were cut back, 0 bases at V and 8 bases at J, with 5 bases in the middle. Germline V gives CDR1 SGHDT, CDR2 YYEEEE. This CDR3 has 12 amino acids. CDR3 sequence reads: CASSLVLGELFF. CDR3 in DNA: TGTGCCAGCAGCTTGGTATTGGGGGAGCTGTTTTTT.